A single sample gave rise to the 24 T cell receptor beta chains below, sequenced in a study of blood T cell repertoires in COVID-19. Some clones are missing from TCRdb's copy, which holds only in-frame ones; the method was immunoSEQ multiplex PCR. Found here are over 40,000 clones, roughly nine tenths of them singletons; the top ten hold 6.4%. Input material: peripheral blood. The receptors derive from a man in his 70s with active COVID-19.

This clone was counted a single time. This rearrangement joins TRBV5-6 to TRBJ2-1; 7 positions agree with TRBD2. This CDR3 has 16 residues. The germline V gene has CDR1 SGHDT and CDR2 YYEEEE. The junction had 9 bases not matched to a gene; V was cut back by 4 bases and J by 2 bases. The CDR3 is CASSVILAVPYNEQFF. DNA of the CDR3: TGTGCCAGCAGCGTGATTCTAGCGGTGCCCTACAATGAGCAGTTCTTC.

This chain uses TRBV28 with TRBJ1-1; possibly TRBD1 for D (5 bases). Germline CDR1 MDHEN, CDR2 SYDVKM. V lost 6 bases, J lost 0 bases, and 14 bases lay in between. The CDR3 runs 15 residues. The CDR3 bases are TGTGCCAGCAGCACAGGCACAGGTCTGAACACTGAAGCTTTCTTT. It is translated as CASSTGTGLNTEAFF.

This clone was counted a single time. This chain links TRBV6-2 or TRBV6-3 with TRBJ2-5; 8 nucleotides agree with TRBD2. The V gene's germline CDR1 is MNHEY and CDR2 SVGEGT. Trimming removed 2 bases from V and 6 bases from J; junction bases left unmatched: 8. The CDR3 loop spans 15 amino acids. CDR3 nucleotides: TGTGCCAGCAGTTACGGCGCGGGGGGCGTGAAGACCCAGTACTTC. The encoded protein is CASSYGAGGVKTQYF.

The rearrangement joins TRBV6-1 to TRBJ1-1; D might be TRBD1 (5 bases). The CDR3 runs to 14 residues. V was trimmed by 3 bases and J by 0 bases, leaving 8 bases between them. Germline V gene sequence: CDR1 MNHNS, CDR2 SASEGT. CDR3: CASSETDMNTEAFF. DNA of the CDR3: TGTGCCAGCAGTGAGACAGACATGAACACTGAAGCTTTCTTT.

DNA for the CDR3: TGTGCCAGCAGGTTACAGGGGACCACTGAAGCTTTCTTT. Its protein is CASRLQGTTEAFF. J is TRBJ1-1 and V is TRBV11-1, with 7 positions matching TRBD1. The ends lost 6 bases at V and 4 bases at J; junction bases unmatched: 5. The CDR3 has 13 residues. The germline CDR1 and CDR2 sequences are SGHAT and FQDESV (reference sequence).

The chain carries TRBV6-5 and TRBJ1-6; TRBD1 might be the D (5 bases). Looked up from germline, CDR1 is MNHEY and CDR2 is SVGAGI. CDR3 length: 13 residues. V was pared by 6 bases and J by 7 bases, with 10 bases between. This CDR3 is CASREKGNSPLHF. As DNA, the CDR3 is TGTGCCAGCAGAGAGAAGGGGAATTCACCCCTCCACTTT.

The genes are TRBV7-8 and TRBJ2-1; 15 nucleotides align to TRBD2. This CDR3 region has 15 residues. V shed 6 bases, J shed 7 bases, and the junction held 4 bases outside the gene matches. Germline loops: CDR1 SGHVS, CDR2 FQNEAQ. The CDR3, as DNA: TGTGCCAGCAGTTCCGGGACTAGCGGGGGGAATGAGCAGTTCTTC. Translating it yields CASSSGTSGGNEQFF.

This chain uses TRBV6-6 with TRBJ2-5, with D perhaps matching TRBD1 (6 bases). CDR1 is MNHNY, CDR2 SVGAGI, per germline (reference sequence). V dropped 7 bases and J dropped 5 bases, with 20 bases sitting between them. There are 15 residues in the CDR3. The CDR3 DNA is TGTGCCAGCACCCCACCTACAGGGCTGGGGGAGACCCAGTACTTC. It is translated as CASTPPTGLGETQYF.

The genes are TRBV6-1 and TRBJ2-5; TRBD1 might be the D (5 bases). Germline values: CDR1 MNHNS, CDR2 SASEGT. The V end was cut by 2 bases, the J end by 5 bases, with 15 bases between. This CDR3 comprises 15 residues. As DNA, the CDR3 is TGTGCCAGCAGTGAAAGCCTACAGGCCTGGGAGACCCAGTACTTC. Its translation is CASSESLQAWETQYF.

V and J are TRBV7-6 and TRBJ2-3, with TRBD2 as a possible D gene (5 bases). The V and J ends lost 2 bases and 2 bases respectively, with 17 bases between them. This CDR3 has 17 amino acids. CDR1 and CDR2 from the germline V gene are SGHVS and FNYEAQ. CDR3 DNA: TGTGCCAGCAGCTTATTCCCTCAGCTAGCCGACACAGATACGCAGTATTTT. Protein product: CASSLFPQLADTDTQYF.

The J gene is TRBJ1-2, the V gene TRBV7-2; 9 bases fit TRBD1. The length of the CDR3 is 15 residues. V lost 0 bases and J lost 8; bases outside the gene matches: 7. Germline assignment: CDR1 SGHTA and CDR2 FQGNSA. The CDR3, as DNA: TGTGCCAGCAGCTTAGCCCAACAGGGGGCGCGGGGCTACACCTTC. It is translated as CASSLAQQGARGYTF.

The V call is TRBV5-8, the J call TRBJ2-7; TRBD1 matches at 10 bases. Germline V gene data show CDR1 as SGHTS and CDR2 as YDEGEE. Losses at the gene ends were 1 base for V and 2 bases for J; bases not matched to a gene: 6. The CDR3 runs 16 residues. CDR3 nucleotide sequence: TGTGCCAGCAGCTTGCTTAGGACAGGGGGTCCCTACGAGCAGTACTTC. Protein: CASSLLRTGGPYEQYF.

The chain has TRBV7-9 and TRBJ1-4; TRBD1 is a possible D gene (5 bases). Germline CDR1 reads SEHNR; CDR2 reads FQNEAQ (reference sequence). The CDR3 is 16 amino acids. Trimming removed 2 bases at V and 4 bases at J, with 14 bases between. CDR3 in amino acids: CASSLLIGQGNEKLFF. DNA for the CDR3: TGTGCCAGCAGCTTACTGATCGGCCAGGGTAATGAAAAACTGTTTTTT.

The rearrangement joins TRBV10-3 to TRBJ2-3; a possible D gene is TRBD1 (6 bases). The V end was cut by 0 bases, the J end by 6 bases, with 22 bases between. The germline V gene has CDR1 ENHRY and CDR2 SYGVKD. This CDR3 comprises 18 residues. For the CDR3, the DNA is TGTGCCATCAGTGAGTCCAACCTTTTGGCAGGGGAGATTGATACGCAGTATTTT. It codes for CAISESNLLAGEIDTQYF.

The chain couples TRBV25-1 to TRBJ2-3, with 12 bases matching TRBD1. CDR3 length: 15 residues. The V gene end was trimmed by 5 bases and the J gene end by 7 bases; junction bases not matched to a gene: 7. Germline assignment: CDR1 MGHDK and CDR2 SYGVNS. The CDR3 DNA sequence: TGTGCCAGCAGTCTCGGGACAGGGGGCCCGAATACGCAGTATTTT. Translated: CASSLGTGGPNTQYF.

This chain uses TRBV29-1 with TRBJ2-3; a weak D match, TRBD1 (5 bases). Germline values: CDR1 SQVTM, CDR2 ANQGSEA. This CDR3 is 12 amino acids long. V was cut by 3 bases and J by 5 bases, with 9 bases left in between. The CDR3 region is CSVDRDRDTQYF. As DNA, the CDR3 is TGCAGCGTTGACAGGGATCGAGATACGCAGTATTTT.

The genes are TRBV5-4 and TRBJ2-7; 10 bases align to TRBD2. The CDR3 totals 15 residues. Germline values: CDR1 SGHNT, CDR2 YYREEE (reference sequence). J gave up 6 bases and V 5 bases, and 11 bases lay outside the gene matches. The CDR3, as DNA: TGTGCCAGCAGGCTTACCGGGACTAGCGATGCCGAGCAGTACTTC. This sequence encodes CASRLTGTSDAEQYF. The full variable domain, rest sourced from reference TRBV5-4 and TRBJ2-7, is ETGVTQSPTHLIKTRGQQVTLRCSSQSGHNTVSWYQQALGQGPQFIFQYYREEENGRGNFPPRFSGLQFPNYSSELNVNALELDDSALYLCASRLTGTSDAEQYFGPGTRLTVT.

This clone appeared a single time. One end of the junction varies from germline; a read error may be responsible. The rearrangement links TRBV19 to TRBJ2-5, with TRBD2 matching over 7 bases. This CDR3 region has 14 residues. Germline CDR1 reads LNHDA; CDR2 reads SQIVND (reference sequence). The CDR3 loop is CASSISFGPLAHHF. Here the CDR3 DNA reads TGTGCCAGTAGTATTTCCTTCGGCCCACTAGCGCATCACTTC.

This chain links TRBV29-1 with TRBJ2-7; 11 nucleotides line up with TRBD2. The germline gives CDR1 SQVTM, CDR2 ANQGSEA. V lost 4 bases and J lost 7; bases outside the gene matches: 6. CDR3 size: 13 residues. This CDR3 is CSVGTSGGGEQYF. The CDR3 coding sequence is TGCAGCGTTGGTACTAGCGGGGGAGGGGAGCAGTACTTC.

This clone was recorded once. The rearrangement links TRBV5-3 to TRBJ2-7, with 9 bases aligning to TRBD1. TRBV5-3 is noted as an ORF with a role that remains uncertain. V shed 3 bases and J 6 bases; nucleotides not matched to a gene: 10. The CDR3 length is 15 residues. The CDR3 DNA sequence: TGTGCCAGAAGCTGGGGGACAGGGAGACCTGCCGAGCAGTACTTC. Protein sequence: CARSWGTGRPAEQYF.

By proportion, this clone is large. In DNA, the CDR3 is TGTGCCAGCAGCTCTCAAAAAACAGGGTATGACGGGGAGCTGTTTTTT. Its protein product is CASSSQKTGYDGELFF. J is TRBJ2-2 and V is TRBV7-9, with a possible D match to TRBD1 (6 bases). The V end was cut by 4 bases, the J end by 7 bases, with 19 bases between. Germline CDR1 SEHNR, CDR2 FQNEAQ (reference sequence). The CDR3 has 16 amino acids.

The V call is TRBV5-5, the J call TRBJ1-1; D might be TRBD1 (6 bases). The germline V gene has CDR1 SGHKS and CDR2 YYEKEE (reference sequence). The CDR3 covers 16 residues. Trimming took 1 base from V and 1 from J, leaving 14 bases between them. CDR3 nucleotide sequence: TGTGCCAGCAGCTTGTTTCAGGGGATTCCGAACACTGAAGCTTTCTTT. It yields the protein CASSLFQGIPNTEAFF.

The V gene is TRBV11-2, the J gene TRBJ2-7; a weak D match, TRBD1 (6 bases). The CDR3 extends over 14 amino acids. Trimming pared 5 bases from V and 0 bases from J, leaving 11 bases between. The germline V gene has CDR1 SGHAT and CDR2 FQNNGV. The DNA for the CDR3 is TGTGCCAGCAGCAAAAGGGACACCTCCTACGAGCAGTACTTC. This translates into CASSKRDTSYEQYF.

The V gene is TRBV19, the J gene TRBJ1-2; a possible D gene is TRBD1 (5 bases). The V gene's germline CDR1 is LNHDA and CDR2 SQIVND (reference sequence). V lost 3 bases, J lost 2 bases, and 10 bases lay in between. The CDR3 length is 14 residues. CDR3 sequence: CASSMGRANYGYTF. For the CDR3, the DNA is TGTGCCAGTAGTATGGGCAGGGCAAACTATGGCTACACCTTC.